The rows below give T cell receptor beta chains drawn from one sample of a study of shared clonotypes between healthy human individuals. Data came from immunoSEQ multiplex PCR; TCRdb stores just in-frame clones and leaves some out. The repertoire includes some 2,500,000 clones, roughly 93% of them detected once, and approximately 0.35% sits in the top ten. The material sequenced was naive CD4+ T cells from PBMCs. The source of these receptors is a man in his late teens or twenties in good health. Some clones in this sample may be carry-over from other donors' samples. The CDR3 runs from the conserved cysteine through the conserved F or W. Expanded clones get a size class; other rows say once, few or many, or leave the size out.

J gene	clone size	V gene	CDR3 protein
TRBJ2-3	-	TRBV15	CATSRGGSTDTQYF
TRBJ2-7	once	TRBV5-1	CASSLLAGAYEQYF
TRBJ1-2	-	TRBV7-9	CASSNYTF
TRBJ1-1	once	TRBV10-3	CASRQSLNTEAFF
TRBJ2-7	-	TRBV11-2	CASSLVGTSNYEQYF
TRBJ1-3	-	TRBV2	CASGGNTIYF
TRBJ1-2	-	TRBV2	CASSETGVSNYGYTF
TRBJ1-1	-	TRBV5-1	CASSGDRGRNTEAFF
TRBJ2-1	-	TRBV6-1	CASGAHYNEQFF
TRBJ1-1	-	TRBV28	CASNVRIGMLNTEAFF
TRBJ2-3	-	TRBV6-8	CASSGSTDTQYF
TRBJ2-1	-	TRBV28	CASTLPGASSYNEQFF
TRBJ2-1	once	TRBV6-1	CASLTGPLNRGQFF
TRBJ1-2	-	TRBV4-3	CASSQVPADYGYTF
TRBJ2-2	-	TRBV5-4	CASRSGRITGELFF
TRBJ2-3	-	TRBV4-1	CASSPLGRGNGDTQYF
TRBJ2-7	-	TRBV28	CASSLTGQGRAYEQYF
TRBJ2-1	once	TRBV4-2	CASSQPASRGLAGDNEQFF
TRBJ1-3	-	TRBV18	CASSQNRDRPGNTIYF
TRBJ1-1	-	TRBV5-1	CASSPLGHLEAFF
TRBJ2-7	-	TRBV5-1	CASRPGLAGEPYEQYF
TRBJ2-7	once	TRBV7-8	CASSLAGGRGYEQYF
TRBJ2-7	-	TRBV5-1	CASGEWAAGEQYF
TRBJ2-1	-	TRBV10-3	CAISEGIISYNEQFF
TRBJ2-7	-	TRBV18	CASSPGASYEQYF
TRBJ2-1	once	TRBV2	CASTDRGSAQFF
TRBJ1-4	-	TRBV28	CASSPSLGQGANEKLFF
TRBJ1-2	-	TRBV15	CATSRDLNYGYTF
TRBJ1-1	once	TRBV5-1	CASSRDRGTEAFF
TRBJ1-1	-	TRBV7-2	CASSSLLTPVEAFF
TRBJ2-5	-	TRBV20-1	CSAEIEETQYF
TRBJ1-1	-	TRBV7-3	CASSLDRGGTEAFF
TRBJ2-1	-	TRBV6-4	CASSVRLAEYNEQFF
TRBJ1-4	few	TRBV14	CASSHQIGSGSMGRGEKLFF
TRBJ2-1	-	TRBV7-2	CASSLQGSREQFF
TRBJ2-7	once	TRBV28	CASSLGRLYEQYF
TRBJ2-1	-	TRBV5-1	CASSTNGPHYNEQFF
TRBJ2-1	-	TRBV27	CASSGASLGLAGNNEQFF
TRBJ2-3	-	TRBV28	CASSNGGTSGRALADTQYF